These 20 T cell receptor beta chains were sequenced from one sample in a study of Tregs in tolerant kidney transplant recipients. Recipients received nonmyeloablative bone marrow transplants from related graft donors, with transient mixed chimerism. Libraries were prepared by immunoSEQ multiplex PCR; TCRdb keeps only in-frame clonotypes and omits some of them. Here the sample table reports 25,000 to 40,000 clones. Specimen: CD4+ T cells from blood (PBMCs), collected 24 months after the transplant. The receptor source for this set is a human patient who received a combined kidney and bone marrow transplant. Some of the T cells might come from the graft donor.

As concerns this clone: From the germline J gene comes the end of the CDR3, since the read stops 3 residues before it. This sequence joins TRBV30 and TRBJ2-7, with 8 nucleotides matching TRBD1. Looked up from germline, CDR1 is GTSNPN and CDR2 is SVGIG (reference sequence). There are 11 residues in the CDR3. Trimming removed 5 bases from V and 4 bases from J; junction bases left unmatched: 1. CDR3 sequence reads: CAWQGAYEQYF. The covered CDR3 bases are TGTGCCTGGCAGGGGGCTTACGAG.

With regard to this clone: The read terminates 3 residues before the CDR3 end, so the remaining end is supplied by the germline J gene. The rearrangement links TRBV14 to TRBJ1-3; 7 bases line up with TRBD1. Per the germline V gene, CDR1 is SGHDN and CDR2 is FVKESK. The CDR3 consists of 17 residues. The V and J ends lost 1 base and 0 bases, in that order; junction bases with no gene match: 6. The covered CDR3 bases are TGTGCCAGCAGCCAAGTAAGGCGACAGGGCTCTGGAAACACC. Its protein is CASSQVRRQGSGNT. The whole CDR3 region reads CASSQVRRQGSGNTIYF. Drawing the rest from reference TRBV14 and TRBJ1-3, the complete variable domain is EAGVTQFPSHSVIEKGQTVTLRCDPISGHDNLYWYRRVMGKEIKFLLHFVKESKQDESGMPNNRFLAERTGGTYSTLKVQPAELEDSGVYFCASSQVRRQGSGNTIYFGEGSWLTVV.

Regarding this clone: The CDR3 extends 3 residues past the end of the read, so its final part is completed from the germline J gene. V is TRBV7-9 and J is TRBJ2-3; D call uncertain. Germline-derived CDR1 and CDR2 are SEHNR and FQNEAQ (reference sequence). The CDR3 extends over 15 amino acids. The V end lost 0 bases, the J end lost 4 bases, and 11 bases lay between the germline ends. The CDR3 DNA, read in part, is TGTGCCAGCAGCTTAGCGCTGACTTTCGCAGATACG. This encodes CASSLALTFADT. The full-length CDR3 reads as CASSLALTFADTQYF. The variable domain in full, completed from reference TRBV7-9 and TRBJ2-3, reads DTGVSQNPRHKITKRGQNVTFRCDPISEHNRLYWYRQTLGQGPEFLTYFQNEAQLEKSRLLSDRFSAERPKGSFSTLEIQRTEQGDSAMYLCASSLALTFADTQYFGPGTRLTVL.

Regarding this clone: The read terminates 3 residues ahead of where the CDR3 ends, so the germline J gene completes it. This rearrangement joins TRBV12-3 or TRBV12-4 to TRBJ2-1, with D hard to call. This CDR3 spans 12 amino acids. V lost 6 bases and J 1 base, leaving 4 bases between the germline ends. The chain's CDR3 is CASSRSYNEQFF. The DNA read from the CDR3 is TGTGCCAGCAGCCGTTCCTACAATGAG.

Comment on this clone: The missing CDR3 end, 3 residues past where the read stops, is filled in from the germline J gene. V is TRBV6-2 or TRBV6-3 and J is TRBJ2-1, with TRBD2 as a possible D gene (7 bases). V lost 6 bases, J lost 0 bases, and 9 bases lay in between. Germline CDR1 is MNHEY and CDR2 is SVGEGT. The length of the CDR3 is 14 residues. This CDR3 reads CASRGGGSYNEQFF. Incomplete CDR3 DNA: TGTGCCAGCAGGGGAGGGGGCTCCTACAATGAG.

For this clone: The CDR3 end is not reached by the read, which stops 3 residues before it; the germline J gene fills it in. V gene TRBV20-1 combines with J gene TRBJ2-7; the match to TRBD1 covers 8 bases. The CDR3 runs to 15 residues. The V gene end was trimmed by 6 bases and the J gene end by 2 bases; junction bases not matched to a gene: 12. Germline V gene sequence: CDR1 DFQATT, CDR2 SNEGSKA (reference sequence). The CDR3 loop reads CSAVRQGRTTYEQYF. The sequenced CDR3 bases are TGCAGTGCCGTGCGACAGGGGAGAACGACCTACGAG.

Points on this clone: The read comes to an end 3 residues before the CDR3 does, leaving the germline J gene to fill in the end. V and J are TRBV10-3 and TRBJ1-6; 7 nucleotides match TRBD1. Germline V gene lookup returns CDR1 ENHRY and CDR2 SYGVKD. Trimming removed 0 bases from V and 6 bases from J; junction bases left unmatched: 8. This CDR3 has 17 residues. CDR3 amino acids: CAISESFPGQRNSPLHF. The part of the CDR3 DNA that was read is TGTGCCATCAGTGAGTCATTTCCGGGACAGCGTAATTCACCC.

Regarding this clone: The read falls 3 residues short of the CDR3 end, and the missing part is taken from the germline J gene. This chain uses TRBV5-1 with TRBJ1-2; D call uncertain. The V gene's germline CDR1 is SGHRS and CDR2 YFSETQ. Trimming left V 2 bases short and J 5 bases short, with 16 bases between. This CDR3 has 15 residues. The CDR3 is CASSLTGSLTYGYTF. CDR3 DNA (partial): TGCGCCAGCAGCTTAACCGGTAGCCTCACTTATGGC. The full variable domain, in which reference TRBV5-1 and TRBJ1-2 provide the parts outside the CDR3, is KAGVTQTPRYLIKTRGQQVTLSCSPISGHRSVSWYQQTPGQGLQFLFEYFSETQRNKGNFPGRFSGRQFSNSRSEMNVSTLELGDSALYLCASSLTGSLTYGYTFGSGTRLTVV.

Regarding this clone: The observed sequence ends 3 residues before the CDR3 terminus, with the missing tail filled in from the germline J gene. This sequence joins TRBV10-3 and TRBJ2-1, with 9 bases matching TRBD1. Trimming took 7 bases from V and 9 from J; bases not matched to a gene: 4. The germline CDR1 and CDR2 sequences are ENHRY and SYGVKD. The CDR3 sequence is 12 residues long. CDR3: CAITGTGTEQFF. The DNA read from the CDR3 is TGTGCCATCACCGGGACAGGGACTGAG.

The CDR3 sequence: CASSQVWTPSEQFF. The CDR3 bases that were read are TGTGCCAGCAGCCAAGTATGGACACCTAGTGAG. The V call is TRBV4-2, the J call TRBJ2-1; possible D gene TRBD1, 5 bases. The read ends 3 residues before the CDR3 terminus; that terminus is restored from the germline J gene. CDR1 is LGHNA, CDR2 YNFKEQ, per germline. This CDR3 spans 14 amino acids. V lost 1 base and J lost 9, with 13 bases in between.

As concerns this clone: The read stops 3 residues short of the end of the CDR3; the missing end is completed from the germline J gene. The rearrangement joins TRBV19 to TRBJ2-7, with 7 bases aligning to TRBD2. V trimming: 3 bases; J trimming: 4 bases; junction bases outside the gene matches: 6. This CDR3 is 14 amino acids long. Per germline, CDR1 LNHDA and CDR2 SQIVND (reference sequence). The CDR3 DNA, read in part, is TGTGCCAGTAGTATTGGGACTACAATTTACGAG. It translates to CASSIGTTIYE. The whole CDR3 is CASSIGTTIYEQYF. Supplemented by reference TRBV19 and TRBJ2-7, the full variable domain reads DGGITQSPKYLFRKEGQNVTLSCEQNLNHDAMYWYRQDPGQGLRLIYYSQIVNDFQKGDIAEGYSVSREKKESFPLTVTSAQKNPTAFYLCASSIGTTIYEQYFGPGTRLTVT.

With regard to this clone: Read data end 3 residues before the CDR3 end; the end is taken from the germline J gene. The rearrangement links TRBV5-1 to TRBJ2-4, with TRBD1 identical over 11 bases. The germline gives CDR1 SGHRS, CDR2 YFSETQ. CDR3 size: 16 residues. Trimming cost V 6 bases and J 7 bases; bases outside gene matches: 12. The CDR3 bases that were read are TGCGCCAGCACCCACAGCGGGACAGGGGGGTCGAACATT. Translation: CASTHSGTGGSNI. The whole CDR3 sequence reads CASTHSGTGGSNIQYF.

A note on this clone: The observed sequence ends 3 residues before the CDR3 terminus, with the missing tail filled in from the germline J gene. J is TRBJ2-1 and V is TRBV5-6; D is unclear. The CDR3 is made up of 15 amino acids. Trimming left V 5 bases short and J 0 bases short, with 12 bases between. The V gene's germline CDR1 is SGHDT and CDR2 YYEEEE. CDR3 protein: CASRTATSSYNEQFF. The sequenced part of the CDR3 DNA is TGTGCCAGCAGAACAGCTACGAGCTCCTACAATGAG.

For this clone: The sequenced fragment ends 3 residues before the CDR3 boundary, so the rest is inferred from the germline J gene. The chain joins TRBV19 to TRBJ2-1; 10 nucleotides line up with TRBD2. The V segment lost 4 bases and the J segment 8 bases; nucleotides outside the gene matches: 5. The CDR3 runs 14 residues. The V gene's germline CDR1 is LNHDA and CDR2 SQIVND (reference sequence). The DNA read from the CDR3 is TGTGCCAGTAGTAGAGCGGGAGGGCCAGATGAG. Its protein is CASSRAGGPDE. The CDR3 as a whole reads CASSRAGGPDEQFF.

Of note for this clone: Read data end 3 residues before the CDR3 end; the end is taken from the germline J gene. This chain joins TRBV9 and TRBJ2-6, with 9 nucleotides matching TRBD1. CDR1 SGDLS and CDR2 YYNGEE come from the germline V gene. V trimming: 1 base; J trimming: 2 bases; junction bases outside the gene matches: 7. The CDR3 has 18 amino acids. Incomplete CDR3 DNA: TGTGCCAGCAGCGTACGGGACAGGGTAGGAGCTGGGGCCAACGTC. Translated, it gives CASSVRDRVGAGANV. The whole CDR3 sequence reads CASSVRDRVGAGANVLTF.

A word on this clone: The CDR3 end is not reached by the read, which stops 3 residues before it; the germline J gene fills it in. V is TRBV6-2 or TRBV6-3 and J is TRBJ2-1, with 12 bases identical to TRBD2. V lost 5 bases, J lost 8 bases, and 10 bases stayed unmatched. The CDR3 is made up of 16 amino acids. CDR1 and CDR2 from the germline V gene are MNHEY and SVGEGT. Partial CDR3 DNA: TGTGCCAGCAGTCAACCGCTAGCGGGAGGGAAGTATGAG. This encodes CASSQPLAGGKYE. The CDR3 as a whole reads CASSQPLAGGKYEQFF.

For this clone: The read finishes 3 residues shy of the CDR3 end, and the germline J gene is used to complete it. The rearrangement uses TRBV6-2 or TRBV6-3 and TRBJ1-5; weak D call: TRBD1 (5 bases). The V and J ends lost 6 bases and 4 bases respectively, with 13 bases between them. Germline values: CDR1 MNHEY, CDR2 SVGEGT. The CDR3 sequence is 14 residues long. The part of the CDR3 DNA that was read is TGTGCCAGCAGCCAAGGGGCTCGTAATCAGCCC. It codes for CASSQGARNQP. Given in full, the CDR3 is CASSQGARNQPQHF.

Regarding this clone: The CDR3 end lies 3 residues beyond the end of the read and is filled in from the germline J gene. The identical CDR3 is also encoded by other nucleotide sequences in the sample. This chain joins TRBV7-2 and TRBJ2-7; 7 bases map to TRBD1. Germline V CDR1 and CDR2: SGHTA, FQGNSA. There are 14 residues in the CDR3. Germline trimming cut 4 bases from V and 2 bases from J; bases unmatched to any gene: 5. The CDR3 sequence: CASSSRQGPYEQYF. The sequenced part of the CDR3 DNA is TGTGCCAGCAGCTCTCGACAGGGTCCCTACGAG.

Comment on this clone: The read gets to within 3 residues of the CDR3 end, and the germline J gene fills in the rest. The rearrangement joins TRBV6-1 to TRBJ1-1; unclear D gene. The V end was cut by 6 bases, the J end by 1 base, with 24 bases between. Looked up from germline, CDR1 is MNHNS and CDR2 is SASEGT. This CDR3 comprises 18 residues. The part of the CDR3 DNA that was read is TGTGCCAGCAGCGAATACGGGGTGAGCGCTCCAGCGAACACTGAA. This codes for CASSEYGVSAPANTE. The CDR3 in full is CASSEYGVSAPANTEAFF.

The CDR3 sequence: CASSKGTAVYNEQFF. CDR3 DNA (partial): TGTGCCAGCAGCAAGGGGACAGCAGTATACAATGAG. The rearrangement uses TRBV11-2 and TRBJ2-1; TRBD1 agrees at 7 bases. Sequencing ends 3 residues short of the CDR3 end; the germline J gene provides the rest. There are 15 residues in the CDR3. The trim removed 5 bases at V and 4 bases at J, leaving 8 bases unmatched. Germline CDR1 SGHAT, CDR2 FQNNGV.